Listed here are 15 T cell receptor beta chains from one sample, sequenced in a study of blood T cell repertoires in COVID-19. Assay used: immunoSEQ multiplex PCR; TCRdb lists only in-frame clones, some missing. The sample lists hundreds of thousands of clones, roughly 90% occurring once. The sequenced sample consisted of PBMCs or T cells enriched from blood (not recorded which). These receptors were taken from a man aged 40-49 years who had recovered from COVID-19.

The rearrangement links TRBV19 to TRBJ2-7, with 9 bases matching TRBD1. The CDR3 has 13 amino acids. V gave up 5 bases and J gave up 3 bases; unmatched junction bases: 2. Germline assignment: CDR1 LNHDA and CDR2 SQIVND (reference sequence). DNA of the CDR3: TGTGCCAGTAGTTCGGGACAGGGCTACGAGCAGTACTTC. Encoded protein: CASSSGQGYEQYF.

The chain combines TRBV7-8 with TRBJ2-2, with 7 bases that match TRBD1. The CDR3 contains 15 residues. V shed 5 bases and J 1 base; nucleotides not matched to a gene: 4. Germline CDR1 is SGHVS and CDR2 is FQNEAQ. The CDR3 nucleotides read TGTGCCAGCAGCGCTAGGACAGGGAACACCGGGGAGCTGTTTTTT. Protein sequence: CASSARTGNTGELFF.

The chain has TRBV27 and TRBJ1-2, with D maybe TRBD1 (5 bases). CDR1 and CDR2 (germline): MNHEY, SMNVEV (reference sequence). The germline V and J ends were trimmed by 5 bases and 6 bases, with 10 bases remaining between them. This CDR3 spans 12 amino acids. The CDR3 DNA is TGTGCCAGCAGTACCGCCAGGGATGGCTACACCTTC. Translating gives CASSTARDGYTF.

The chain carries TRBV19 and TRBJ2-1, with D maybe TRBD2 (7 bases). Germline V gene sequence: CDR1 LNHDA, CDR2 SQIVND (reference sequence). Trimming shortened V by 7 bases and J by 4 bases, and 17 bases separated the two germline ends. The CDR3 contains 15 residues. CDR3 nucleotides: TGTGCCAGTATATTCGGGGGAGGGGGGTACAATGAGCAGTTCTTC. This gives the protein CASIFGGGGYNEQFF.

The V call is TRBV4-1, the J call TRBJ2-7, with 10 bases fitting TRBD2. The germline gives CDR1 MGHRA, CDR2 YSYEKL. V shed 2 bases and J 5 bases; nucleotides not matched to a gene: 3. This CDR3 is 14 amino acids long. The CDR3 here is CASSQLLAGDEQYF. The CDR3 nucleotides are TGCGCCAGCAGCCAACTCCTAGCGGGAGACGAGCAGTACTTC.

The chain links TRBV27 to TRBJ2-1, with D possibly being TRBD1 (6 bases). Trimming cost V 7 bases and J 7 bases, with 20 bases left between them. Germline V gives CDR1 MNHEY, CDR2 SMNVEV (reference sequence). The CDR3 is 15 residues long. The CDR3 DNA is TGTGCCAGCAAGGCACAGGGATATTTGAGGAATGAGCAGTTCTTC. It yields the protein CASKAQGYLRNEQFF.

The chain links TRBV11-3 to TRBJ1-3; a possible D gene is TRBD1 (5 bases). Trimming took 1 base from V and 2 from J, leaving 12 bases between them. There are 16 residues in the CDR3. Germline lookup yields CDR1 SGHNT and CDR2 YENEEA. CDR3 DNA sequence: TGTGCCAGCAGCTTAGTCGGGGGGTGTCCTGGAAACACCATATATTTT. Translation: CASSLVGGCPGNTIYF.

CDR3 DNA: TGTGCCAGCAGTCCACTGCAGGGTAGCACAGATACGCAGTATTTT. Translated, it gives CASSPLQGSTDTQYF. The J gene is TRBJ2-3, the V gene TRBV7-3; maybe TRBD1 (5 bases). The germline CDR1 and CDR2 sequences are SGHTA and FQGTGA. The CDR3 covers 15 residues. The V end was cut by 6 bases, the J end by 0 bases, with 13 bases between.

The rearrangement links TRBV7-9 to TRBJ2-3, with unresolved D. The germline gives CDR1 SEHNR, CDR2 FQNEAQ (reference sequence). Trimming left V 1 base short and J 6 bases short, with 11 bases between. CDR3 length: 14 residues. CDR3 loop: CASSLGATRDTQYF. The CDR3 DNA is TGTGCCAGCAGCTTAGGTGCGACGAGGGATACGCAGTATTTT.

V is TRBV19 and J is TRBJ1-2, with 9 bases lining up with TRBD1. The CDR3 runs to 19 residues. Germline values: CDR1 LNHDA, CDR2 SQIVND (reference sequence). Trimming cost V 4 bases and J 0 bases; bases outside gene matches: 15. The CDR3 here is CASSTGTGGAALPNYGYTF. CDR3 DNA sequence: TGTGCCAGTAGTACCGGCACAGGGGGCGCCGCATTACCTAACTATGGCTACACCTTC.

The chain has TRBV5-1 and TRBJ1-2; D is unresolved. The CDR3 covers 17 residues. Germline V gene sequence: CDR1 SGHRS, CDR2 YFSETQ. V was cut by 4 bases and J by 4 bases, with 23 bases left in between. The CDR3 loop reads CASSLPRVQLGGYGYTF. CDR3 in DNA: TGCGCCAGCAGCCTGCCCCGGGTCCAACTTGGTGGCTATGGCTACACCTTC.

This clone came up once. For the CDR3, the DNA is TGTGCCAGTGGGACACTTTACACCGGGGAGCTGTTTTTT. Its translation: CASGTLYTGELFF. The chain recombines TRBV19 with TRBJ2-2, with a possible D match to TRBD1 (6 bases). The CDR3 is made up of 13 amino acids. Germline CDR1 and CDR2: LNHDA and SQIVND (reference sequence). V lost 8 bases, J lost 3 bases, and 10 bases lay in between.

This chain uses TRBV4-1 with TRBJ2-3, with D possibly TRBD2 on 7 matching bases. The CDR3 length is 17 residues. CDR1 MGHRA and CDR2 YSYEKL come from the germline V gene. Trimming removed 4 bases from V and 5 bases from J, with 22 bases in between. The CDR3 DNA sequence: TGCGCCAGCAGCCCGCCTCTGCGGGGGCCAATTCTAGATACGCAGTATTTT. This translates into CASSPPLRGPILDTQYF.

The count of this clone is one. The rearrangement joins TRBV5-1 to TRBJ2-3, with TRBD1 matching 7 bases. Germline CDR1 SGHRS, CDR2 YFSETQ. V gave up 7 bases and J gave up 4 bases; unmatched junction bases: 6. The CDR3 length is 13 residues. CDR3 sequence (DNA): TGCGCCAGCCAACCCACAGGGGCAGATACGCAGTATTTT. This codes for CASQPTGADTQYF.

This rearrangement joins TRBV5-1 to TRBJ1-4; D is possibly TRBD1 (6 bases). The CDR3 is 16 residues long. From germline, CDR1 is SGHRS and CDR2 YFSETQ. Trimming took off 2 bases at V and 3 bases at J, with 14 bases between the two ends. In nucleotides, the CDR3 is TGCGCCAGCAGCTTTGGTCAGGGGATATCTAATGAAAAACTGTTTTTT. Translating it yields CASSFGQGISNEKLFF.